The text below deals with one T cell receptor beta chain. Its target is not known. This entry is derived from a study of graft-versus-host responses after intestinal transplantation. Study summary: In this cohort, recipients had multivisceral, liver-intestinal, or isolated intestinal transplants. Uniformly, recipients were administered anti-thymocyte globulin induction with subsequent tacrolimus and steroids for around 3 years.

This table comes from immunoSEQ multiplex PCR, and its TCRdb copy is limited to in-frame clones, with some not included. This sample has 60,000 to 75,000 clones, with approximately 91% found just once. CDR1 and CDR2 from the germline V gene are SGHDT and YYEEEE. V gave up 3 bases and J gave up 2 bases; unmatched junction bases: 20. CDR3 length equals 19 residues. Broader study findings: In patients with graft-donor T cell macrochimerism, allograft graft-versus-host to host-versus-graft clonal ratios were high.

Tissue processing of the graft released intraepithelial and lamina propria lymphocytes from it. The chain carries TRBV5-6 and TRBJ2-7; 7 bases match TRBD1. The receptor's source is a human patient who received an intestinal transplant, so some T cells may come from the graft donor. Material: ileum tissue, obtained around 350 days after transplant. The CDR3 loop is CASSSDLPTTGYTTYEQYF. In nucleotides, the CDR3 is TGTGCCAGCAGCTCCGACCTACCTACGACAGGGTATACCACCTACGAGCAGTACTTC. Looking up the rest from reference TRBV5-6 and TRBJ2-7 gives the full variable domain: DAGVTQSPTHLIKTRGQQVTLRCSPKSGHDTVSWYQQALGQGPQFIFQYYEEEERQRGNFPDRFSGHQFPNYSSELNVNALLLGDSALYLCASSSDLPTTGYTTYEQYFGPGTRLTVT.